These 21 T cell receptor beta chains originate from one sample sequenced in a study of T cells in Graves' hyperthyroidism and ophthalmopathy. Authors of the study amplified TCR beta CDR3 regions from RNA transcripts. TCR CDR3 underwent first-round RT-PCR with the HTBI primer set. MiXCR was run by TCRdb on the multiplex PCR reads, yielding one entry per CDR3 protein. The table has 460,000 or so distinct CDR3 sequences, about an eighth seen once. The sample consisted of blood. These receptors all come from a young woman with Graves' hyperthyroidism.

The rearrangement links TRBV9 to TRBJ2-2; 7 nucleotides match TRBD2. The CDR3 totals 17 residues. The germline V gene encodes CDR1 SGDLS and CDR2 YYNGEE. The V gene end was trimmed by 4 bases and the J gene end by 6 bases; junction bases not matched to a gene: 15. The CDR3 DNA follows: TGTGCCAGCAGCCCAGGACTAGTTAGTGGGGTTTCCGGGGAGCTGTTTTTT. Translating it yields CASSPGLVSGVSGELFF. The whole variable domain, remainder taken from reference TRBV9 and TRBJ2-2, is DSGVTQTPKHLITATGQRVTLRCSPRSGDLSVYWYQQSLDQGLQFLIQYYNGEERAKGNILERFSAQQFPDLHSELNLSSLELGDSALYFCASSPGLVSGVSGELFFGEGSRLTVL.

This clonotype was seen many times. The V gene is TRBV6-5, the J gene TRBJ2-2; no clear D gene. The CDR3 has 15 amino acids. Germline V lookup: CDR1 MNHEY, CDR2 SVGAGI. Trimming removed 4 bases from V and 5 bases from J, with 14 bases in between. The chain's CDR3 is CASSLSSIGTGELFF. CDR3 in DNA: TGTGCCAGCAGTTTGTCGTCCATAGGGACCGGGGAGCTGTTTTTT.

This clonotype was seen at least ten times. The rearrangement joins TRBV3-1 to TRBJ2-1; TRBD2 agrees at 11 bases. Germline CDR1 and CDR2: LGHDT and YNNKEL (reference sequence). The CDR3 consists of 15 residues. J lost 9 bases, V lost 1 base, and 5 bases had no gene match. The CDR3 sequence is CASSQALAGVSEQFF. For the CDR3, the DNA is TGTGCCAGCAGCCAAGCACTAGCGGGAGTAAGTGAGCAGTTCTTC.

Comment on this clonotype: A junction end diverges from the germline sequence, so it may reflect a read error. J is TRBJ1-1 and V is TRBV5-1; the match to TRBD1 covers 10 bases. The CDR3 is 14 residues long. The germline V gene has CDR1 SGHRS and CDR2 YFSETQ. The CDR3 sequence: CASSRTGQGPEASF. The CDR3 DNA follows: TGCGCCAGCAGCCGGACGGGACAGGGGCCTGAAGCTTCCTTT.

This clonotype was counted many times. V gene TRBV20-1 combines with J gene TRBJ2-1; tentatively, D is TRBD2 (6 bases). CDR3 length equals 14 residues. Germline V gives CDR1 DFQATT, CDR2 SNEGSKA (reference sequence). Trimming removed 3 bases from V and 0 bases from J, with 9 bases in between. DNA for the CDR3: TGCAGTGCTAGCGAGGGAGGCTCCTACAATGAGCAGTTCTTC. Protein product: CSASEGGSYNEQFF.

V is TRBV29-1 and J is TRBJ1-1; 7 nucleotides align to TRBD1. CDR1 is SQVTM, CDR2 ANQGSEA, per germline. The ends lost 1 base at V and 4 bases at J; junction bases unmatched: 3. The CDR3 length is 13 residues. CDR3 in amino acids: CSVEAPGGTEAFF. CDR3 sequence (DNA): TGCAGCGTTGAAGCCCCAGGGGGCACTGAAGCTTTCTTT.

This clonotype was counted many times. The chain recombines TRBV2 with TRBJ2-6; D remains unclear. This CDR3 is 14 amino acids long. Per germline, CDR1 SNHLY and CDR2 FYNNEI. The V gene lost 6 bases and the J gene lost 2 bases, with 8 bases spanning the gap. As DNA, the CDR3 is TGTGCCAGCAGATCAGGTACTGGGGCCAACGTCCTGACTTTC. Encoded protein: CASRSGTGANVLTF.

This clonotype was found many times. The V gene is TRBV15, the J gene TRBJ1-1; unclear D gene. The V and J ends lost 3 bases and 1 base respectively, with 3 bases between them. This CDR3 has 12 amino acids. Germline V gene lookup returns CDR1 LNHNV and CDR2 YYDKDF (reference sequence). CDR3 amino acids: CATSSQNTEAFF. The CDR3 DNA reads as TGTGCCACCAGCAGCCAGAACACTGAAGCTTTCTTT.

This clonotype was detected many times. The V and J genes are TRBV3-1 and TRBJ2-5; no firm D call. CDR1 and CDR2 (germline): LGHDT, YNNKEL (reference sequence). The CDR3 extends over 12 amino acids. Trimming removed 3 bases from V and 2 bases from J, with 4 bases in between. In nucleotides, the CDR3 is TGTGCCAGCAGCCATGAGCAAGAGACCCAGTACTTC. Amino acid sequence: CASSHEQETQYF.

This clonotype was observed a handful of times. The chain combines TRBV19 with TRBJ1-1; tentative D call: TRBD1 (6 bases). Trimming left V 5 bases short and J 7 bases short, with 14 bases between. Germline CDR1 and CDR2: LNHDA and SQIVND (reference sequence). This CDR3 comprises 13 residues. This CDR3 reads CASSARGGGEAFF. As DNA, the CDR3 is TGTGCCAGTAGTGCCCGGGGGGGCGGTGAAGCTTTCTTT.

Turning to this clonotype: A much larger clonotype is one base distant, so this may be a read error. The chain carries TRBV30 and TRBJ1-1, with 7 bases aligning to TRBD1. Per the germline V gene, CDR1 is GTSNPN and CDR2 is SVGIG (reference sequence). V shed 3 bases, J shed 0 bases, and the junction held 4 bases outside the gene matches. This CDR3 is 14 amino acids long. The CDR3 nucleotides are TGTGCCTGGAGCAAGGGACAGTTGAACACTGAAGCTTTCTTT. The encoded protein is CAWSKGQLNTEAFF. The complete variable domain, with remaining parts taken from reference TRBV30 and TRBJ1-1, reads SQTIHQWPATLVQPVGSPLSLECTVEGTSNPNLYWYRQAAGRGLQLLFYSVGIGQISSEVPQNLSASRPQDRQFILSSKKLLLSDSGFYLCAWSKGQLNTEAFFGQGTRLTVV.

As concerns this clonotype: A single base separates this from a much larger clone, so it may be a read error. The chain links TRBV3-1 to TRBJ2-7, with D perhaps TRBD1 (5 bases). Germline lookup yields CDR1 LGHDT and CDR2 YNNKEL (reference sequence). Trimming cost V 2 bases and J 0 bases, with 14 bases left between them. This CDR3 comprises 16 residues. The CDR3 reads CASSQSDTPSSYEQYF. The CDR3, as DNA: TGTGCCAGCAGCCAATCGGACACGCCCTCCTCCTACGAGCAGTACTTC.

This clonotype was detected ten times or more. The rearrangement joins TRBV18 to TRBJ2-3; TRBD1 matches 8 bases. Per the germline V gene, CDR1 is KGHSH and CDR2 is LQKENI. This CDR3 is built from 17 residues. Unmatched junction bases numbered 10, after V lost 3 bases and J lost 2 bases. The CDR3 here is CASSPSRGRDITDTQYF. The CDR3 DNA is TGTGCCAGCTCACCCTCCAGGGGGCGAGACATCACAGATACGCAGTATTTT.

There are a few counts of this clonotype. Since a much larger clone is just one base distant, this may be a read error. V and J are TRBV18 and TRBJ2-5, with D possibly TRBD2 on 5 matching bases. CDR1 KGHSH and CDR2 LQKENI come from the germline V gene. This CDR3 spans 13 amino acids. CDR3: CARSPLGAKTQYF. The CDR3 DNA reads TGTGCCCGCTCACCATTGGGAGCGAAGACCCAGTACTTC.

Many counts were recorded for this clonotype. The rearrangement joins TRBV12-3 or TRBV12-4 to TRBJ2-5, with a possible D match to TRBD2 (6 bases). Deletions cut 6 bases from V and 4 bases from J, with 12 bases between. The CDR3 loop spans 13 amino acids. CDR3 region: CASRIVGGETQYF. The CDR3 region has the DNA TGTGCCAGCAGAATAGTGGGAGGAGAGACCCAGTACTTC.

This clonotype occurred a few times. A read error is possible here, since a much larger clone lies one base away. The J gene is TRBJ2-3, the V gene TRBV28, with 7 bases matching TRBD2. The germline CDR1 and CDR2 sequences are MDHEN and SYDVKM. The CDR3 contains 17 residues. This CDR3 is CAGSSLPAGVGTDTQYF. CDR3 DNA sequence: TGTGCCGGCAGTTCACTACCTGCGGGGGTTGGCACAGATACGCAGTATTTT. Full variable domain (outside the CDR3, taken from reference TRBV28 and TRBJ2-3): DVKVTQSSRYLVKRTGEKVFLECVQDMDHENMFWYRQDPGLGLRLIYFSYDVKMKEKGDIPEGYSVSREKKERFSLILESASTNQTSMYLCAGSSLPAGVGTDTQYFGPGTRLTVL.

The CDR3: CASSDEAQYF. In DNA, the CDR3 is TGTGCCAGCAGTGACGAGGCCCAGTACTTC. V gene TRBV12-3 or TRBV12-4 combines with J gene TRBJ2-5; unclear D gene. Trimming cost V 5 bases and J 9 bases, with 7 bases left between them. The CDR3 is 10 residues long.

In this sample, this clonotype turned up a few times. The V and J genes are TRBV19 and TRBJ1-3, with 8 bases identical to TRBD1. The V gene's germline CDR1 is LNHDA and CDR2 SQIVND (reference sequence). The CDR3 extends over 13 amino acids. V trimming: 6 bases; J trimming: 5 bases; junction bases outside the gene matches: 3. The CDR3 region is CASRDRDRNTIYF. CDR3 sequence (DNA): TGTGCCAGTAGGGACAGGGACAGAAACACCATATATTTT.

This chain uses TRBV7-3 with TRBJ2-2, with D possibly being TRBD1 or TRBD2 (6 bases each). Germline assignment: CDR1 SGHTA and CDR2 FQGTGA. The V end lost 5 bases, the J end lost 6 bases, and 13 bases lay between the germline ends. The CDR3 has 14 residues. CDR3 region: CASSRGTQAGELFF. The CDR3 DNA reads as TGTGCCAGCAGCAGGGGGACTCAAGCCGGGGAGCTGTTTTTT.

This clonotype was observed many times. This chain uses TRBV28 with TRBJ1-1; D is uncertain. The CDR3 loop spans 12 amino acids. The germline V and J ends were trimmed by 3 bases and 8 bases, with 10 bases remaining between them. The germline CDR1 and CDR2 sequences are MDHEN and SYDVKM. This chain's CDR3 is CASSLNRGEAFF. DNA for the CDR3: TGTGCCAGCAGTTTGAACAGAGGGGAAGCTTTCTTT.

Concerning this clonotype: It may be a read error: a sequence one base away is much more abundant. The chain employs TRBV11-3 and TRBJ2-5; D gene unclear. CDR3 size: 11 residues. The germline V gene encodes CDR1 SGHNT and CDR2 YENEEA. CDR3 in DNA: TGTGCCAGCAGCCAAAAAGAGACCCAGCACTTC. Protein sequence: CASSQKETQHF.